The source of this TCR beta chain is a study of T cells of healthy individuals. TCRdb re-derived calls from the 5' RACE reads in MiXCR, one entry per CDR3 protein. The table includes 35,000 to 45,000 distinct CDR3 sequences, 4% to 5.5% detected once. This sequence originates from a human donor in good health.

The CDR3 is CSGRLAGGPNGELFF. The CDR3 DNA is TGCAGCGGGAGACTAGCGGGGGGGCCGAACGGGGAGCTGTTTTTT. V is TRBV29-1 and J is TRBJ2-2, with 14 bases lining up with TRBD2. The CDR3 loop spans 15 amino acids. Looked up from germline, CDR1 is SQVTM and CDR2 is ANQGSEA. V was clipped by 7 bases and J by 7 bases; unmatched bases: 8.